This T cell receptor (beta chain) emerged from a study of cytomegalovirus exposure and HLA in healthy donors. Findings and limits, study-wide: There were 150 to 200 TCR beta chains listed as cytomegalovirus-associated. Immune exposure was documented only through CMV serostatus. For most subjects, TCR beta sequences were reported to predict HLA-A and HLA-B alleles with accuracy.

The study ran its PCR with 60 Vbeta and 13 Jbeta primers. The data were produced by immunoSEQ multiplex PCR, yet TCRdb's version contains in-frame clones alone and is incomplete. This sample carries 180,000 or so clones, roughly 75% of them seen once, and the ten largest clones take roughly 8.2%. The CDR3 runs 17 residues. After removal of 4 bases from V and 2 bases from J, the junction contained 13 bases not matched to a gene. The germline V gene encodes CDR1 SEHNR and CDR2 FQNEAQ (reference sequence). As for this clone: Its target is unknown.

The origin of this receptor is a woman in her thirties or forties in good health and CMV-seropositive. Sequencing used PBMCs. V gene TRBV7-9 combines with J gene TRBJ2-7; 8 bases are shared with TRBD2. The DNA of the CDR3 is TGTGCCAGCAGCTCCGGTCCACGGGTAGCGGGAACCTACGAGCAGTACTTC. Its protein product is CASSSGPRVAGTYEQYF.